This record concerns one T cell receptor beta chain sequence. This record belongs to a study of blood T cell repertoires in COVID-19. Study processing details: Estimates of nucleated cell counts were drawn from the amplification of reference gene primers. The table came from immunoSEQ multiplex PCR; TCRdb's copy has only in-frame clones and leaves some out. V, J and clone size derive from that table, while D and trimming were established from the DNA sequence. The data contain 200,000 to 250,000 clones, 80% to 90% of them singletons. Input material: peripheral blood. This TCR came from a man between 18 and 29 years old with active or convalescent COVID-19.

Here the CDR3 reads CASSLGGQINQPQHF. CDR3 nucleotides: TGTGCCAGCAGTTTAGGAGGCCAGATCAATCAGCCCCAGCATTTT. The genes are TRBV27 and TRBJ1-5; no clear D. V shed 2 bases and J shed 3 bases, with 11 bases lying between them. CDR1 MNHEY and CDR2 SMNVEV come from the germline V gene (reference sequence). The CDR3 sequence is 15 residues long.